This TCR beta chain was sequenced during a study of T cell responses to AZD1222 COVID-19 vaccine. The germline V gene encodes CDR1 MGHDK and CDR2 SYGVNS. The CDR3 loop spans 13 amino acids. V lost 3 bases and J 6 bases, leaving 8 bases between the germline ends. The assay was immunoSEQ multiplex PCR, and TCRdb's table has in-frame clones only and misses some. There are some 170,000 clones in the sample; roughly 90% occur only once, and approximately 4.5% lies in the top ten. The chain joins TRBV25-1 to TRBJ1-4, with D maybe TRBD1 (5 bases). This TCR was sampled from an adult who received the AZD1222 COVID-19 vaccine. Sample: peripheral blood, taken 28 days after the second AZD1222 dose. In DNA form, the CDR3 reads TGTGCCAGCAGTGAGGGGCATGATGAAAAACTGTTTTTT. Residues: CASSEGHDEKLFF.